This T cell receptor (beta chain) appears in the sequencing data of a study of CD8 T cells in Susac syndrome. The CDR3 runs to 14 residues. Trimming took 6 bases from V and 1 from J; bases not matched to a gene: 6. Random-hexamer reverse transcription was applied to roughly 0.5 to 1 ug RNA. TCRdb analysed the immunoSEQ multiplex PCR reads with MiXCR anew, one entry per CDR3 protein. The profile shows about 94,000 distinct CDR3 sequences, roughly 94% of them singletons. The sample comprised CD4+ T cells from PBMCs. The chain is built from TRBV12-3 or TRBV12-4 and TRBJ2-7, with 7 bases matching TRBD2. This TCR came from a human donor with Susac syndrome. CDR3: CASRPSSGSYEQYF. CDR3 bases: TGTGCCAGCAGACCCTCTAGCGGTTCCTACGAGCAGTACTTC.